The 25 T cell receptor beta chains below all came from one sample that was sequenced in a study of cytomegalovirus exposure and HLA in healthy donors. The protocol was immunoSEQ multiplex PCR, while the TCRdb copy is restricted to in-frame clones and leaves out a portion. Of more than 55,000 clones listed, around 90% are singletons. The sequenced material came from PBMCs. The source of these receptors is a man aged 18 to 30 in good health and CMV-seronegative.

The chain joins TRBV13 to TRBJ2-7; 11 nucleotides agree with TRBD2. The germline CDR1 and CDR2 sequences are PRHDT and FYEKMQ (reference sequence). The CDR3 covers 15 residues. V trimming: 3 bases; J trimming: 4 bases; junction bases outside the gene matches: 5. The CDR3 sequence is CASSLGLADSYEQYF. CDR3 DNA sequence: TGTGCCAGCAGCTTGGGACTAGCGGATTCTTACGAGCAGTACTTC.

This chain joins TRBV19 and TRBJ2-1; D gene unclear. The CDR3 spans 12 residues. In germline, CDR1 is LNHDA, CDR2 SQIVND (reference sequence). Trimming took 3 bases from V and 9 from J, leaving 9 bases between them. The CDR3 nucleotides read TGTGCCAGTAGTATCCAGGTTGGTGAGCAGTTCTTC. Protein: CASSIQVGEQFF.

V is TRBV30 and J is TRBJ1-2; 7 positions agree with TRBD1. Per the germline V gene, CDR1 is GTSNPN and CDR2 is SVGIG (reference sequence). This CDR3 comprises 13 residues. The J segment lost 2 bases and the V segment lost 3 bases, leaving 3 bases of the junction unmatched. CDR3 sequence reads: CAWSPDRNYGYTF. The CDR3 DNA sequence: TGTGCCTGGAGCCCGGACAGGAACTATGGCTACACCTTC.

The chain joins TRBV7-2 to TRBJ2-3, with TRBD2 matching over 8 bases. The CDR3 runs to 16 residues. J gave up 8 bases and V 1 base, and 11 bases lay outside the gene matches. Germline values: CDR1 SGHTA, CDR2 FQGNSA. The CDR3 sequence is CASSLGPGGPSGTQYF. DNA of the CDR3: TGTGCCAGCAGCTTAGGCCCGGGAGGGCCTAGCGGTACGCAGTATTTT.

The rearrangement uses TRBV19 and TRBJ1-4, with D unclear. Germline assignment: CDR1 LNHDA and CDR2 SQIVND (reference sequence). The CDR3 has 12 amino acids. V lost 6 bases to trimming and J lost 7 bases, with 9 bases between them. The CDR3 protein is CASRGEGEKLFF. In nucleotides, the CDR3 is TGTGCCAGTAGGGGCGAAGGTGAAAAACTGTTTTTT.

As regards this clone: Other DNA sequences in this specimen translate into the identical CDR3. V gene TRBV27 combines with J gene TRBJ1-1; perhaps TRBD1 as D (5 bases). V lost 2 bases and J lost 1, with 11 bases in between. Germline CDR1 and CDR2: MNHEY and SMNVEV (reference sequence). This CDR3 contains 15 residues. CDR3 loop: CASSLKRGTNTEAFF. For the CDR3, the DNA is TGTGCCAGCAGTTTAAAAAGGGGTACGAACACTGAAGCTTTCTTT.

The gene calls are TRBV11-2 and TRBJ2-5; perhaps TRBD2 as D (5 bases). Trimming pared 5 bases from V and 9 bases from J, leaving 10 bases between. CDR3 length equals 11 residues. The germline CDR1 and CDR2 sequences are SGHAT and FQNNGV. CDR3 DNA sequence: TGTGCCAGCAGCATCCCCGGGGCCCAGTACTTC. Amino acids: CASSIPGAQYF.

The CDR3 spells CASTASGGPTDTQYF. The CDR3 bases are TGTGCCAGCACCGCTAGCGGGGGACCCACAGATACGCAGTATTTT. V is TRBV6-4 and J is TRBJ2-3; 10 bases are a match to TRBD2. The V and J ends lost 7 bases and 2 bases, in that order; junction bases with no gene match: 6. Per germline, CDR1 MRHNA and CDR2 SNTAGT. The CDR3 contains 15 residues.

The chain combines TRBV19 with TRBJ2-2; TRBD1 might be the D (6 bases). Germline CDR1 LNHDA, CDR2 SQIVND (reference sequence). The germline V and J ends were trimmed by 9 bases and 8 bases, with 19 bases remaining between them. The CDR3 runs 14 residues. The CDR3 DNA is TGTGCCAGCGAGGGGGTAGGGGACGGAGGGGAGCTGTTTTTT. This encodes CASEGVGDGGELFF.

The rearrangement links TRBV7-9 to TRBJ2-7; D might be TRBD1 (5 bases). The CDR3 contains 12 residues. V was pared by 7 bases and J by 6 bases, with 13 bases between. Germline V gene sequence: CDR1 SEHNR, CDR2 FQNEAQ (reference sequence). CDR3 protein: CASKAGYGEQYF. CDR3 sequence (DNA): TGTGCCAGCAAGGCAGGGTATGGCGAGCAGTACTTC. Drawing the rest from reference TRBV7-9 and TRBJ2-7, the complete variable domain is DTGVSQNPRHKITKRGQNVTFRCDPISEHNRLYWYRQTLGQGPEFLTYFQNEAQLEKSRLLSDRFSAERPKGSFSTLEIQRTEQGDSAMYLCASKAGYGEQYFGPGTRLTVT.

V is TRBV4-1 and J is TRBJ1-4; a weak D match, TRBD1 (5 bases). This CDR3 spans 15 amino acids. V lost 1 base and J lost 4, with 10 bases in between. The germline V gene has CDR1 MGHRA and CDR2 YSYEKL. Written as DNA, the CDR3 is TGCGCCAGCAGCCAAGGTGGAGGGGTTAATGAAAAACTGTTTTTT. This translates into CASSQGGGVNEKLFF.

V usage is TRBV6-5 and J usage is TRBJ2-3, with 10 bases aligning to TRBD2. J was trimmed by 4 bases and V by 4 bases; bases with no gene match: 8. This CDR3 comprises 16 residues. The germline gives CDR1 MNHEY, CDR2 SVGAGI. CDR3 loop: CASSWDLAGASDTQYF. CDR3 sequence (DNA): TGTGCCAGCAGTTGGGACCTAGCGGGAGCCTCAGATACGCAGTATTTT.

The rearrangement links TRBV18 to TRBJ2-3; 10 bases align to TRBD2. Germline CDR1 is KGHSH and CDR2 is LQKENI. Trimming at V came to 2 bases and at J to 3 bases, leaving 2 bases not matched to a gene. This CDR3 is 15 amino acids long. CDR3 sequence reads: CASSPNSGRTDTQYF. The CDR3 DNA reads TGTGCCAGCTCACCAAATAGCGGGAGGACAGATACGCAGTATTTT. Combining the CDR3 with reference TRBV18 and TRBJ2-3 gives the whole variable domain NAGVMQNPRHLVRRRGQEARLRCSPMKGHSHVYWYRQLPEEGLKFMVYLQKENIIDESGMPKERFSAEFPKEGPSILRIQQVVRGDSAAYFCASSPNSGRTDTQYFGPGTRLTVL.

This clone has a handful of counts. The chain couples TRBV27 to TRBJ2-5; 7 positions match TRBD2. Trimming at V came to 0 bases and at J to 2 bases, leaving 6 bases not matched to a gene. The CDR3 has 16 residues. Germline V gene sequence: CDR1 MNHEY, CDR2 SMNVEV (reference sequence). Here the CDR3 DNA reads TGTGCCAGCAGTTTATCGGGCGGGAGTGTTCAAGAGACCCAGTACTTC. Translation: CASSLSGGSVQETQYF.

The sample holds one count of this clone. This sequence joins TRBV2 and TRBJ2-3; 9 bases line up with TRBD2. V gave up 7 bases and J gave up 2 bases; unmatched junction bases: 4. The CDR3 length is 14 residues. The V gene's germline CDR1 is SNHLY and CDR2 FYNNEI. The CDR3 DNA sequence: TGTGCCAGCAACCTAGCGGGGACCACAGATACGCAGTATTTT. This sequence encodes CASNLAGTTDTQYF. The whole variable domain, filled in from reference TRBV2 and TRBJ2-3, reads EPEVTQTPSHQVTQMGQEVILRCVPISNHLYFYWYRQILGQKVEFLVSFYNNEISEKSEIFDDQFSVERPDGSNFTLKIRSTKLEDSAMYFCASNLAGTTDTQYFGPGTRLTVL.

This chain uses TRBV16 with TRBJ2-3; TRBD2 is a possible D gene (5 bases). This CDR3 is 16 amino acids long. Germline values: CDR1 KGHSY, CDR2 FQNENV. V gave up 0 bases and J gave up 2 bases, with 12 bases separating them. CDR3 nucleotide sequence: TGTGCCAGCAGCCAATCTGGGAGCCTAAACACAGATACGCAGTATTTT. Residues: CASSQSGSLNTDTQYF.

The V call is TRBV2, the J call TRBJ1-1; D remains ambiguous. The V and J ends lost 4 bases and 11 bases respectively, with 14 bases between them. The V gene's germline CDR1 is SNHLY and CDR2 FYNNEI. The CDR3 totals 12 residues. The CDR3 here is CASSVNSDDAFF. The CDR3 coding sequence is TGTGCCAGCAGTGTAAACAGTGACGATGCTTTCTTT.

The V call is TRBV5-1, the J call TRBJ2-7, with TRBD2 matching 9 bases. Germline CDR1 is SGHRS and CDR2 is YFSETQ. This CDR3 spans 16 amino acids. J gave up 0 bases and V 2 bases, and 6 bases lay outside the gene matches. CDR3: CASSFWVSGGSYEQYF. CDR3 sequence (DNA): TGCGCCAGCAGCTTCTGGGTTAGCGGGGGCTCCTACGAGCAGTACTTC.

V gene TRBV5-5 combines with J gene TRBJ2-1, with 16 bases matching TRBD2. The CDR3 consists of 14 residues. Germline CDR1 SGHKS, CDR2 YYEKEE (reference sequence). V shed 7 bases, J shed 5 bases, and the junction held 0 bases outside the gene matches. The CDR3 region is CASGTSGRDNEQFF. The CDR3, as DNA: TGTGCCAGCGGGACTAGCGGGAGGGACAATGAGCAGTTCTTC.

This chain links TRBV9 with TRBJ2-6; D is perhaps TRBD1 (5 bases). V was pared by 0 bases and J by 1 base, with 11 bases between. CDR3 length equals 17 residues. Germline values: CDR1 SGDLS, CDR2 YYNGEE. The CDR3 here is CASSVGGVRSGANVLTF. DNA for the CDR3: TGTGCCAGCAGCGTAGGGGGCGTGAGGTCTGGGGCCAACGTCCTGACTTTC.

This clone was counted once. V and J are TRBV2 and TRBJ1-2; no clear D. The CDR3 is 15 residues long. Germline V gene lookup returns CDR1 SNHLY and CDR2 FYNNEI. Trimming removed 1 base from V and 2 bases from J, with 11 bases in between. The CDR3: CASSEERGNNYGYTF. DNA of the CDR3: TGTGCCAGCAGTGAAGAACGCGGGAACAACTATGGCTACACCTTC.

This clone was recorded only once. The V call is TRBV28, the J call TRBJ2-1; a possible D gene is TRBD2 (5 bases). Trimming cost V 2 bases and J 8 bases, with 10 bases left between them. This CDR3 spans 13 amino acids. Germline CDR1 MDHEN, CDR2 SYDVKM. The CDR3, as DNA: TGTGCCAGCAGTTTAGGGAGAACGGATGAGCAGTTCTTC. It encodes CASSLGRTDEQFF.

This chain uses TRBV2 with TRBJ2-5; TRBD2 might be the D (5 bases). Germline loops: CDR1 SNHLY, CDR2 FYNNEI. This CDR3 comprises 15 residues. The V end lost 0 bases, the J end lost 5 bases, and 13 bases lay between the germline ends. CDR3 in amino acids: CASSEARAAQETQYF. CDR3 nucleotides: TGTGCCAGCAGTGAAGCGAGGGCAGCCCAGGAGACCCAGTACTTC.

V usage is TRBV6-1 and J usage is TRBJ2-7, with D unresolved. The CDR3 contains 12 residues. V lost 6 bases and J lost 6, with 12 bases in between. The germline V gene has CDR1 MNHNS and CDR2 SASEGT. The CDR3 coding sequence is TGTGCCAGCAGGGGCCAGGCCGGCGAGCAGTACTTC. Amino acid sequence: CASRGQAGEQYF.

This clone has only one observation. The CDR3 nucleotides read TGTGCCTGGAGCGTTAACAGGGGATACAATGAGCAGTTCTTC. It encodes CAWSVNRGYNEQFF. The chain links TRBV30 to TRBJ2-1, with 7 nucleotides matching TRBD1. Germline CDR1 GTSNPN, CDR2 SVGIG (reference sequence). CDR3 length: 14 residues. V dropped 3 bases and J dropped 4; count of bases not matched to a gene: 6.